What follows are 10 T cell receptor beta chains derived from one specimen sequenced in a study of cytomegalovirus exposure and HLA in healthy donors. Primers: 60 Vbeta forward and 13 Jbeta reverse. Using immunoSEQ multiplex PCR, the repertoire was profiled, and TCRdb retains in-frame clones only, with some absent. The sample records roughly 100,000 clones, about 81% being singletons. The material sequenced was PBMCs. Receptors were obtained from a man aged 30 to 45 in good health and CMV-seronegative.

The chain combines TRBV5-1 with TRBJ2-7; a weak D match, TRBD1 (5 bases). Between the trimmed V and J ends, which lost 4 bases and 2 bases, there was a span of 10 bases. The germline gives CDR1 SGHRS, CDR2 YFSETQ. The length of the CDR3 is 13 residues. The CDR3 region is CASSATVPYEQYF. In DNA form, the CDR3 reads TGCGCCAGCAGCGCGACAGTACCCTACGAGCAGTACTTC.

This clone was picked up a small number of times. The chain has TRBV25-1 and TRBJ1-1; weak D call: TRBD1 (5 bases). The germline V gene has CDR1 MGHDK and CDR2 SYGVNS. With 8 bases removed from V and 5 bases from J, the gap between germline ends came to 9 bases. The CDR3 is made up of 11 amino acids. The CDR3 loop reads CASLGGTEAFF. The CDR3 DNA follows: TGTGCCAGCCTCGGGGGAACTGAAGCTTTCTTT.

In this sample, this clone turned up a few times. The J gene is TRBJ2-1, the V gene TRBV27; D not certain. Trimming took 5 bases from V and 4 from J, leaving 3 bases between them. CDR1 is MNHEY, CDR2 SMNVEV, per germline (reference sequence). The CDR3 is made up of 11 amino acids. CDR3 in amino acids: CASSTYNEQFF. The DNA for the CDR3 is TGTGCCAGCAGTACTTACAATGAGCAGTTCTTC.

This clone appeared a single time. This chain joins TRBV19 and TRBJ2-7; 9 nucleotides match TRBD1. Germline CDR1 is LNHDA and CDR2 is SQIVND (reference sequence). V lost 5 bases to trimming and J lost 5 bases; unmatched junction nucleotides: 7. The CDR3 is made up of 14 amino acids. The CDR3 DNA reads TGTGCCAGTAGTCCGACAGGGGGTTTAAACGAGCAGTACTTC. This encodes CASSPTGGLNEQYF.

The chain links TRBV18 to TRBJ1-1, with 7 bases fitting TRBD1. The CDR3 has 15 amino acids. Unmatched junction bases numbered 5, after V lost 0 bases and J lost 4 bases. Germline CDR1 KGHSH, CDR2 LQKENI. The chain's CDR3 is CASSPPGTAFTEAFF. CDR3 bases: TGTGCCAGCTCACCACCCGGGACAGCTTTCACTGAAGCTTTCTTT.

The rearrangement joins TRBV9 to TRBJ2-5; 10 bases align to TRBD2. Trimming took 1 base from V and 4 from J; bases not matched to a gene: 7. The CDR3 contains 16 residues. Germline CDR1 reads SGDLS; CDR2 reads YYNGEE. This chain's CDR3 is CASSVLAGVVGETQYF. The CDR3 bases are TGTGCCAGCAGCGTACTAGCGGGAGTCGTAGGAGAGACCCAGTACTTC.

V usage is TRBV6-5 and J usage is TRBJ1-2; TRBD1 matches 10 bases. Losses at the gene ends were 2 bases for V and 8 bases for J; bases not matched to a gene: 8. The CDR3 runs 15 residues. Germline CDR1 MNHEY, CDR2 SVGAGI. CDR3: CASSYDDRGREGYTF. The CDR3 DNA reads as TGTGCCAGCAGTTACGACGACAGGGGGCGAGAAGGCTACACCTTC.

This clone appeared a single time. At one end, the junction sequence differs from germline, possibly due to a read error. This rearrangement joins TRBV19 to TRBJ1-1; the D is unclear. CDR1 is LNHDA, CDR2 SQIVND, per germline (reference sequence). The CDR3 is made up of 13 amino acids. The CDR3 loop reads CVSTQTANTEAFF. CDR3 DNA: TGTGTCAGTACCCAAACAGCGAACACTGAAGCTTTCTTT.

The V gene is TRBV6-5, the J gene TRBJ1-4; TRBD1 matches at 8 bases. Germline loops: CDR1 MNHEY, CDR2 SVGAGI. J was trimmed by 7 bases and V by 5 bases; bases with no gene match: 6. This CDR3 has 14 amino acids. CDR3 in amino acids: CASSPGQVSEKLFF. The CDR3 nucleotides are TGTGCCAGCAGTCCGGGACAGGTATCTGAAAAACTGTTTTTT.

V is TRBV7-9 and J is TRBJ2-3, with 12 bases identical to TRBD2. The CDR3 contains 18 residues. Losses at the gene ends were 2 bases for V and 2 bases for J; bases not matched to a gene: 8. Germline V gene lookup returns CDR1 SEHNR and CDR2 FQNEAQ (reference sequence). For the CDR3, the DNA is TGTGCCAGCAGCTTACTAGCGGGGGGGCCTTCCAACACAGATACGCAGTATTTT. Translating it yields CASSLLAGGPSNTDTQYF.